Presented here are 26 T cell receptor beta chains from one specimen sequenced in a study of cytomegalovirus exposure and HLA in healthy donors. The PCR had 60 Vbeta and 13 Jbeta primers. Generated by immunoSEQ multiplex PCR, the TCRdb table keeps only in-frame clones and is missing some. This table holds about 130,000 clones, under 90% found once. Sequencing was performed on PBMCs. The source is a woman in her thirties or forties in good health and CMV-seronegative.

J is TRBJ1-2 and V is TRBV10-3; D is possibly TRBD1 (6 bases). Germline V gene sequence: CDR1 ENHRY, CDR2 SYGVKD. The ends were cut back, 4 bases at V and 5 bases at J, with 11 bases in the middle. The CDR3 totals 13 residues. The CDR3 DNA follows: TGTGCCATCAGTGTTACAGGGAGTTATGGCTACACCTTC. Residues: CAISVTGSYGYTF.

This clone has only a few counts. The V call is TRBV7-2, the J call TRBJ2-5; D is ambiguous. There are 13 residues in the CDR3. V gave up 5 bases and J gave up 5 bases, with 12 bases separating them. Germline V gene sequence: CDR1 SGHTA, CDR2 FQGNSA. The CDR3 reads CASSLRVRETQYF. CDR3 in DNA: TGTGCCAGCAGCCTCCGGGTTCGGGAGACCCAGTACTTC. The variable domain in full, completed from reference TRBV7-2 and TRBJ2-5, reads GAGVSQSPSNKVTEKGKDVELRCDPISGHTALYWYRQSLGQGLEFLIYFQGNSAPDKSGLPSDRFSAERTGGSVSTLTIQRTQQEDSAVYLCASSLRVRETQYFGPGTRLLVL.

This chain connects TRBV5-4 to TRBJ2-7, with a tentative D call TRBD2 (5 bases). The CDR3 runs to 15 residues. CDR1 is SGHNT, CDR2 YYREEE, per germline (reference sequence). Trimming left V 3 bases short and J 4 bases short, with 17 bases between. CDR3 sequence: CASSSDLAGLYEQYF. The CDR3 DNA sequence: TGTGCCAGCAGCTCCGACTTGGCGGGCCTATACGAGCAGTACTTC.

This clone was seen only a few times. The V call is TRBV12-5, the J call TRBJ1-1; 7 bases map to TRBD1. The V gene end was trimmed by 5 bases and the J gene end by 4 bases; junction bases not matched to a gene: 4. The CDR3 is 13 residues long. Germline CDR1 and CDR2: LGHNT and FRNRAP. The CDR3 region has the DNA TGTGCTAGTGGTCGAGGGGGCGGCACTGAAGCTTTCTTT. This translates into CASGRGGGTEAFF.

V and J are TRBV9 and TRBJ2-3; 10 nucleotides align to TRBD2. Germline CDR1 and CDR2: SGDLS and YYNGEE. V trimming: 0 bases; J trimming: 4 bases; junction bases outside the gene matches: 5. This CDR3 has 16 amino acids. CDR3 sequence (DNA): TGTGCCAGCAGCGTAGCCTTAGCGGGAGGTTCAGATACGCAGTATTTT. Encoded protein: CASSVALAGGSDTQYF.

The chain recombines TRBV10-3 with TRBJ2-1; TRBD2 is a possible D gene (5 bases). The CDR3 sequence is 14 residues long. Germline V lookup: CDR1 ENHRY, CDR2 SYGVKD. V was trimmed by 0 bases and J by 6 bases, leaving 9 bases between them. Here the CDR3 reads CAISESGVPNEQFF. The CDR3 DNA sequence: TGTGCCATCAGTGAGTCCGGGGTCCCCAATGAGCAGTTCTTC.

The sample holds one count of this clone. This rearrangement joins TRBV5-8 to TRBJ2-5; TRBD1 matches at 9 bases. The length of the CDR3 is 15 residues. Germline assignment: CDR1 SGHTS and CDR2 YDEGEE. Germline trimming cut 3 bases from V and 4 bases from J; bases unmatched to any gene: 7. CDR3 amino acids: CASSSGQGGIETQYF. As DNA, the CDR3 is TGTGCCAGCAGCTCGGGACAGGGAGGAATAGAGACCCAGTACTTC.

The V call is TRBV9, the J call TRBJ2-3; TRBD1 agrees at 9 bases. The germline V gene has CDR1 SGDLS and CDR2 YYNGEE. Trimming removed 1 base from V and 3 bases from J; junction bases left unmatched: 9. The CDR3 runs 17 residues. The CDR3 DNA reads as TGTGCCAGCAGCGTAAAATCCGGGACAGGGTATACAGATACGCAGTATTTT. Amino acids: CASSVKSGTGYTDTQYF.

The chain recombines TRBV19 with TRBJ1-1, with D perhaps matching TRBD1 (6 bases). From germline, CDR1 is LNHDA and CDR2 SQIVND (reference sequence). The CDR3 runs 14 residues. The V end was cut by 7 bases, the J end by 5 bases, with 17 bases between. The CDR3 region is CASTRNWQGTEAFF. CDR3 DNA: TGTGCCAGTACTCGAAACTGGCAGGGGACTGAAGCTTTCTTT.

The chain joins TRBV5-6 to TRBJ1-5; D gene unclear. V was shortened by 4 bases and J by 2 bases, with 16 bases between the two germline ends. Germline V gives CDR1 SGHDT, CDR2 YYEEEE. There are 16 residues in the CDR3. The CDR3 here is CASSPGLSFGNQPQHF. The DNA of the CDR3 is TGTGCCAGCAGCCCGGGATTGAGCTTTGGCAATCAGCCCCAGCATTTT.

V and J are TRBV9 and TRBJ2-5; 7 positions match TRBD2. V was pared by 0 bases and J by 5 bases, with 7 bases of the junction left unmatched. Germline lookup yields CDR1 SGDLS and CDR2 YYNGEE. The CDR3 contains 15 residues. Here the CDR3 reads CASSVGGSHGETQYF. CDR3 sequence (DNA): TGTGCCAGCAGCGTAGGCGGGAGTCATGGGGAGACCCAGTACTTC.

This clone was seen more than once but under ten times. The chain is built from TRBV4-3 and TRBJ1-4; no clear D. V lost 0 bases, J lost 5 bases, and 13 bases lay in between. The CDR3 contains 16 residues. Germline CDR1 reads LGHNA; CDR2 reads YSLEER. CDR3: CASSQDRGRENEKLFF. The CDR3 DNA is TGCGCCAGCAGCCAAGATCGTGGGCGGGAGAATGAAAAACTGTTTTTT.

The chain carries TRBV9 and TRBJ2-2; the D is unclear. V was cut by 1 base and J by 6 bases, with 16 bases left in between. This CDR3 is built from 16 residues. CDR1 is SGDLS and CDR2 is YYNGEE in the germline V gene. The CDR3 nucleotides are TGTGCCAGCAGCGTAAAAGTCTTAGCCGCCGCCGGGGAGCTGTTTTTT. Translated: CASSVKVLAAAGELFF.

This clone was detected many times. The chain is built from TRBV10-3 and TRBJ2-1; TRBD2 aligns across 7 bases. This CDR3 is built from 15 residues. Germline V CDR1 and CDR2: ENHRY, SYGVKD. The J segment lost 4 bases and the V segment lost 0 bases, leaving 3 bases of the junction unmatched. CDR3 bases: TGTGCCATCAGTGAGTCGGCGGGGGATTACAATGAGCAGTTCTTC. Its protein is CAISESAGDYNEQFF.

The chain uses TRBV10-3 and TRBJ1-1, with a tentative D call TRBD1 (5 bases). From germline, CDR1 is ENHRY and CDR2 SYGVKD. The V end lost 4 bases, the J end lost 1 base, and 10 bases lay between the germline ends. The CDR3 loop spans 14 amino acids. CDR3 DNA: TGTGCCATCAGTGGGGGCAGGGAGAACACTGAAGCTTTCTTT. Translation: CAISGGRENTEAFF.

V usage is TRBV5-1 and J usage is TRBJ1-1, with D unresolved. The CDR3 contains 14 residues. V was clipped by 4 bases and J by 1 base, with 11 bases between them. CDR1 and CDR2 from the germline V gene are SGHRS and YFSETQ. CDR3 loop: CASSRDSGNTEAFF. DNA for the CDR3: TGCGCCAGCAGCCGAGATTCCGGGAACACTGAAGCTTTCTTT. Complete variable domain (other parts from reference TRBV5-1 and TRBJ1-1): KAGVTQTPRYLIKTRGQQVTLSCSPISGHRSVSWYQQTPGQGLQFLFEYFSETQRNKGNFPGRFSGRQFSNSRSEMNVSTLELGDSALYLCASSRDSGNTEAFFGQGTRLTVV.

The V and J genes are TRBV5-4 and TRBJ2-1; TRBD2 might be the D (6 bases). In germline, CDR1 is SGHNT, CDR2 YYREEE (reference sequence). This CDR3 has 15 amino acids. V was trimmed by 3 bases and J by 7 bases, leaving 17 bases between them. CDR3 in amino acids: CASSSTGLRGNEQFF. In DNA form, the CDR3 reads TGTGCCAGCAGCTCGACGGGACTTCGCGGGAATGAGCAGTTCTTC.

The CDR3 DNA follows: TGTGCCAGCAGCCAAGAGGCGGGGGGGCGGCCCCATACGCAGTATTTT. Protein sequence: CASSQEAGGRPHTQYF. The genes are TRBV4-2 and TRBJ2-3, with TRBD2 matching over 9 bases. Germline CDR1 reads LGHNA; CDR2 reads YNFKEQ. J was trimmed by 7 bases and V by 0 bases; bases with no gene match: 8. The CDR3 loop spans 16 amino acids.

The rearrangement links TRBV19 to TRBJ1-2; D is uncertain. Germline CDR1 is LNHDA and CDR2 is SQIVND (reference sequence). The V end lost 1 base, the J end lost 0 bases, and 9 bases lay between the germline ends. CDR3 length: 15 residues. DNA of the CDR3: TGTGCCAGTAGTATAGTGAGGCCAGCTAACTATGGCTACACCTTC. This codes for CASSIVRPANYGYTF. Full variable domain (missing parts from reference TRBV19 and TRBJ1-2): DGGITQSPKYLFRKEGQNVTLSCEQNLNHDAMYWYRQDPGQGLRLIYYSQIVNDFQKGDIAEGYSVSREKKESFPLTVTSAQKNPTAFYLCASSIVRPANYGYTFGSGTRLTVV.

This clone was counted only a few times. The CDR3 spells CASSEGTGSPGELFF. In DNA form, the CDR3 reads TGTGCCAGCAGTGAGGGGACAGGGAGTCCCGGGGAGCTGTTTTTT. The chain links TRBV2 to TRBJ2-2; 9 bases are a match to TRBD1. The CDR3 sequence is 15 residues long. V trimming: 3 bases; J trimming: 6 bases; junction bases outside the gene matches: 5. CDR1 is SNHLY and CDR2 is FYNNEI in the germline V gene.

This clone appeared a few times. This sequence joins TRBV4-3 and TRBJ2-7; TRBD1 might be the D (6 bases). The ends were cut back, 0 bases at V and 4 bases at J, with 7 bases in the middle. The CDR3 is 13 amino acids. Germline V gives CDR1 LGHNA, CDR2 YSLEER. This CDR3 reads CASSQERGYEQYF. The CDR3 DNA reads as TGCGCCAGCAGCCAAGAGAGGGGGTACGAGCAGTACTTC.

This clone has a single count. The DNA for the CDR3 is TGTGCCAGCAGCTTGTTACCCCGGGACAGGCTTAGGGATACGCAGTATTTT. Its protein is CASSLLPRDRLRDTQYF. This sequence joins TRBV5-6 and TRBJ2-3, with 8 positions matching TRBD1. Germline V gene data show CDR1 as SGHDT and CDR2 as YYEEEE. The ends lost 1 base at V and 6 bases at J; junction bases unmatched: 13. The CDR3 runs 17 residues.

J is TRBJ2-1 and V is TRBV7-6; 8 nucleotides line up with TRBD1. V shed 5 bases, J shed 0 bases, and the junction held 12 bases outside the gene matches. This CDR3 comprises 18 residues. Germline values: CDR1 SGHVS, CDR2 FNYEAQ. The DNA of the CDR3 is TGTGCCAGCAGCACACCAAGGACAGGGTTGCTCTCCTACAATGAGCAGTTCTTC. Amino acid sequence: CASSTPRTGLLSYNEQFF. The variable domain in full, completed from reference TRBV7-6 and TRBJ2-1, reads GAGVSQSPRYKVTKRGQDVALRCDPISGHVSLYWYRQALGQGPEFLTYFNYEAQQDKSGLPNDRFSAERPEGSISTLTIQRTEQRDSAMYRCASSTPRTGLLSYNEQFFGPGTRLTVL.

CDR3 coding DNA: TGCAGCGTTGAAGGGGGGGTCGGTACTGTGTCAGAGCAGTACTTC. Protein sequence: CSVEGGVGTVSEQYF. The genes are TRBV29-1 and TRBJ2-7; maybe TRBD2 (6 bases). The CDR3 spans 15 residues. Trimming took off 1 base at V and 7 bases at J, with 20 bases between the two ends. Germline CDR1 is SQVTM and CDR2 is ANQGSEA.

V gene TRBV13 combines with J gene TRBJ1-6; D is unclear. The V gene lost 4 bases and the J gene lost 0 bases, with 10 bases spanning the gap. Germline lookup yields CDR1 PRHDT and CDR2 FYEKMQ (reference sequence). The CDR3 spans 16 residues. This chain's CDR3 is CASSSRESSYNSPLHF. CDR3 DNA sequence: TGTGCCAGCAGCTCCCGGGAGAGCTCCTATAATTCACCCCTCCACTTT.

The J gene is TRBJ1-1, the V gene TRBV5-1; a possible D gene is TRBD1 (6 bases). V lost 0 bases, J lost 5 bases, and 11 bases lay in between. Germline assignment: CDR1 SGHRS and CDR2 YFSETQ. This CDR3 comprises 14 residues. The CDR3 DNA is TGCGCCAGCAGCTTGGGGACAGAGGGAACTGAAGCTTTCTTT. It encodes CASSLGTEGTEAFF. The variable domain in full, completed from reference TRBV5-1 and TRBJ1-1, reads KAGVTQTPRYLIKTRGQQVTLSCSPISGHRSVSWYQQTPGQGLQFLFEYFSETQRNKGNFPGRFSGRQFSNSRSEMNVSTLELGDSALYLCASSLGTEGTEAFFGQGTRLTVV.